The 31 T cell receptor beta chains below all came from one sample that was sequenced in a study of blood T cell repertoires in COVID-19. TCRdb keeps only in-frame clones here, not all; method: immunoSEQ multiplex PCR. The sample contains a few hundred thousand clones, approximately 85% of which appear only once. Sample: PBMCs or T cells enriched from blood (not recorded which). Every receptor here comes from a man in his thirties or forties who had recovered from COVID-19.

This chain uses TRBV6-5 with TRBJ2-3; possibly TRBD2 for D (6 bases). Trimming stripped 6 bases from V and 3 bases from J, with 10 bases between. CDR3 length: 13 amino acids. Germline V gene lookup returns CDR1 MNHEY and CDR2 SVGAGI. The CDR3 DNA follows: TGTGCCAGCAGGGCACTAGCAACAGATACGCAGTATTTT. Translation: CASRALATDTQYF.

The chain uses TRBV23-1 and TRBJ2-2; 7 positions match TRBD1. TRBV23-1 counts as an open reading frame of uncertain function. The CDR3 extends over 14 amino acids. V lost 2 bases and J lost 4; bases outside the gene matches: 1. The CDR3 protein is CASSQRQGTGELFF. As DNA, the CDR3 is TGCGCCAGCAGTCAAAGACAGGGCACCGGGGAGCTGTTTTTT.

V and J are TRBV10-3 and TRBJ1-2; D is unclear. The V gene's germline CDR1 is ENHRY and CDR2 SYGVKD. The CDR3 is made up of 15 amino acids. V was pared by 2 bases and J by 0 bases, with 10 bases between. The CDR3 reads CAISESLTANYGYTF. The CDR3 DNA sequence: TGTGCCATCAGTGAGAGTCTAACAGCTAACTATGGCTACACCTTC.

The V gene is TRBV3-1 (or the pseudogene TRBV3-2), the J gene TRBJ1-1; TRBD1 matches 10 bases. Trimming cost V 1 base and J 6 bases; bases outside gene matches: 2. Germline loops: CDR1 LGHDT, CDR2 YNNKEL (reference sequence). This CDR3 contains 14 residues. The CDR3: CASSQADRGPEAFF. In DNA, the CDR3 is TGTGCCAGCAGCCAAGCTGACAGGGGGCCTGAAGCTTTCTTT.

The gene calls are TRBV6-5 and TRBJ1-1, with TRBD1 identical over 8 bases. The CDR3 length is 14 residues. Germline V gives CDR1 MNHEY, CDR2 SVGAGI. J lost 3 bases, V lost 4 bases, and 4 bases had no gene match. The CDR3 reads CASSSDRGDTEAFF. The CDR3 region has the DNA TGTGCCAGCAGTTCAGACAGGGGCGACACTGAAGCTTTCTTT.

The rearrangement links TRBV27 to TRBJ2-7; D is possibly TRBD2 (5 bases). Germline CDR1 MNHEY, CDR2 SMNVEV (reference sequence). Trimming took off 5 bases at V and 2 bases at J, with 16 bases between the two ends. The CDR3 is made up of 15 amino acids. CDR3 residues: CASSTREGITYEQYF. DNA for the CDR3: TGTGCCAGCAGTACCCGGGAAGGAATTACCTACGAGCAGTACTTC.

The chain carries TRBV3-1 (or the pseudogene TRBV3-2) and TRBJ1-2, with D hard to call. Trimming removed 0 bases from V and 8 bases from J, with 13 bases in between. The CDR3 runs 14 residues. CDR1 is LGHDT and CDR2 is YNNKEL in the germline V gene (reference sequence). The CDR3 reads CASSQESSIGGYTF. DNA of the CDR3: TGTGCCAGCAGCCAAGAGTCATCAATCGGGGGCTACACCTTC.

This chain connects TRBV13 to TRBJ1-2; D is perhaps TRBD1 (6 bases). The CDR3 extends over 17 amino acids. The V gene lost 0 bases and the J gene lost 7 bases, with 21 bases spanning the gap. Germline loops: CDR1 PRHDT, CDR2 FYEKMQ (reference sequence). The CDR3 region is CASSLGVLYRDGSGYTF. The CDR3, as DNA: TGTGCCAGCAGCTTAGGGGTCCTCTACAGGGATGGGTCTGGCTACACCTTC.

This clone came up a few times. CDR3 DNA: TGTGCCAGAAGCCGGAATCAGCCCCAGCATTTT. This gives the protein CARSRNQPQHF. The chain combines TRBV5-3 with TRBJ1-5; no clear D. TRBV5-3 counts as an open reading frame of uncertain function. CDR3 length: 11 residues. The germline V and J ends were trimmed by 4 bases and 4 bases, with 3 bases remaining between them.

CDR3 in DNA: TGTGCCACCAGCAGCCCGGGACAGAAACTCAATGAGCAGTTCTTC. Translating it yields CATSSPGQKLNEQFF. J is TRBJ2-1 and V is TRBV15; 7 bases match TRBD1. Germline CDR1 and CDR2: LNHNV and YYDKDF (reference sequence). The junction had 8 bases not matched to a gene; V was cut back by 3 bases and J by 6 bases. The CDR3 spans 15 residues. Full variable domain (remainder filled in from reference TRBV15 and TRBJ2-1): DAMVIQNPRYQVTQFGKPVTLSCSQTLNHNVMYWYQQKSSQAPKLLFHYYDKDFNNEADTPDNFQSRRPNTSFCFLDIRSPGLGDTAMYLCATSSPGQKLNEQFFGPGTRLTVL.

V and J are TRBV4-2 and TRBJ1-1; D is perhaps TRBD1 (6 bases). Germline CDR1 and CDR2: LGHNA and YNFKEQ. This CDR3 comprises 15 residues. With 1 base removed from V and 4 bases from J, the gap between germline ends came to 13 bases. The CDR3 protein is CASSQVKQGITEAFF. The CDR3 region has the DNA TGTGCCAGCAGCCAAGTCAAGCAGGGGATCACTGAAGCTTTCTTT.

The chain couples TRBV3-1 (or the pseudogene TRBV3-2) to TRBJ2-3; D perhaps matches TRBD2 (5 bases). The germline V gene has CDR1 LGHDT and CDR2 YNNKEL (reference sequence). The length of the CDR3 is 15 residues. Between the trimmed V and J ends, which lost 3 bases and 0 bases, there was a span of 10 bases. CDR3: CASSQRTQSTDTQYF. In DNA form, the CDR3 reads TGTGCCAGCAGCCAGCGGACTCAGAGCACAGATACGCAGTATTTT.

This chain links TRBV5-1 with TRBJ1-2; 9 bases agree with TRBD1. The length of the CDR3 is 16 residues. Germline loops: CDR1 SGHRS, CDR2 YFSETQ. V was pared by 0 bases and J by 3 bases, with 6 bases of the junction left unmatched. CDR3 loop: CASSLEGTGFHYGYTF. DNA of the CDR3: TGCGCCAGCAGCTTGGAAGGGACAGGGTTCCACTATGGCTACACCTTC. Complete variable domain (other parts from reference TRBV5-1 and TRBJ1-2): KAGVTQTPRYLIKTRGQQVTLSCSPISGHRSVSWYQQTPGQGLQFLFEYFSETQRNKGNFPGRFSGRQFSNSRSEMNVSTLELGDSALYLCASSLEGTGFHYGYTFGSGTRLTVV.

The chain couples TRBV7-2 to TRBJ1-3; 7 bases are a match to TRBD1. CDR3 length: 16 amino acids. Germline CDR1 SGHTA, CDR2 FQGNSA. Losses at the gene ends were 1 base for V and 4 bases for J; bases not matched to a gene: 7. The CDR3 nucleotides are TGTGCCAGCAGCTTAGTAGGGACAGAACGCGGAAACACCATATATTTT. As protein: CASSLVGTERGNTIYF.

This rearrangement joins TRBV25-1 to TRBJ2-1; TRBD1 agrees at 10 bases. The CDR3 runs to 15 residues. V was clipped by 3 bases and J by 6 bases; unmatched bases: 5. Germline-derived CDR1 and CDR2 are MGHDK and SYGVNS. In DNA, the CDR3 is TGTGCCAGCAGTGACGGGACAGGGGATCTCAATGAGCAGTTCTTC. Translation gives CASSDGTGDLNEQFF.

This chain connects TRBV3-1 (or the pseudogene TRBV3-2) to TRBJ1-1, with D perhaps matching TRBD1 (5 bases). The CDR3 sequence is 14 residues long. Germline CDR1 LGHDT, CDR2 YNNKEL (reference sequence). Trimming removed 1 base from V and 5 bases from J, with 11 bases in between. Here the CDR3 reads CASSQGPGNTEAFF. The CDR3 region has the DNA TGTGCCAGCAGCCAAGGGCCAGGGAATACTGAAGCTTTCTTT.

In this sample, this clone turned up once. The rearrangement joins TRBV19 to TRBJ1-2; TRBD1 matches 10 bases. V lost 6 bases to trimming and J lost 4 bases; unmatched junction nucleotides: 5. Germline values: CDR1 LNHDA, CDR2 SQIVND (reference sequence). The CDR3 contains 14 residues. CDR3 DNA: TGTGCCAGTAGCCTCGGGACAGGGGTCTATGGCTACACCTTC. Translation gives CASSLGTGVYGYTF.

The chain combines TRBV15 with TRBJ2-3, with D unclear. V was pared by 0 bases and J by 4 bases, with 11 bases between. Germline V CDR1 and CDR2: LNHNV, YYDKDF (reference sequence). The CDR3 sequence is 15 residues long. The CDR3 is CATSRDQYRADTQYF. The DNA for the CDR3 is TGTGCCACCAGCAGAGATCAGTATCGTGCAGATACGCAGTATTTT. Together with reference TRBV15 and TRBJ2-3, the CDR3 gives the full variable domain: DAMVIQNPRYQVTQFGKPVTLSCSQTLNHNVMYWYQQKSSQAPKLLFHYYDKDFNNEADTPDNFQSRRPNTSFCFLDIRSPGLGDTAMYLCATSRDQYRADTQYFGPGTRLTVL.

V usage is TRBV4-2 and J usage is TRBJ1-2; 9 bases line up with TRBD1. Looked up from germline, CDR1 is LGHNA and CDR2 is YNFKEQ. Trimming took 4 bases from V and 4 from J; bases not matched to a gene: 10. This CDR3 contains 16 residues. As DNA, the CDR3 is TGTGCCAGCAGCCCACGCTTTGGGACAGGGTTCTATGGCTACACCTTC. As protein: CASSPRFGTGFYGYTF.

The chain employs TRBV6-6 and TRBJ2-5, with D possibly being TRBD2 (5 bases). The germline CDR1 and CDR2 sequences are MNHNY and SVGAGI (reference sequence). The CDR3 runs to 14 residues. Trimming stripped 6 bases from V and 5 bases from J, with 16 bases between. This CDR3 reads CASSPPGIRETQYF. CDR3 DNA: TGTGCCAGCAGCCCCCCCGGGATTAGGGAGACCCAGTACTTC.

This clone appeared once. This chain links TRBV5-1 with TRBJ1-1; maybe TRBD1 (5 bases). The CDR3 is made up of 15 amino acids. Germline V gives CDR1 SGHRS, CDR2 YFSETQ. The V and J ends lost 4 bases and 2 bases respectively, with 15 bases between them. The CDR3 loop reads CASSILGGDNTEAFF. The CDR3, as DNA: TGCGCCAGCAGCATCCTGGGAGGGGATAACACTGAAGCTTTCTTT.

The gene calls are TRBV5-8 and TRBJ2-7, with TRBD2 matching over 10 bases. CDR1 is SGHTS and CDR2 is YDEGEE in the germline V gene. CDR3 size: 15 residues. The ends lost 1 base at V and 6 bases at J; junction bases unmatched: 7. CDR3 loop: CASSLLSGGASEQYF. The CDR3 region has the DNA TGTGCCAGCAGCTTGTTAAGCGGGGGGGCTTCCGAGCAGTACTTC.

This clone showed up just once. CDR3 sequence (DNA): TGTGCCAGCACTATAATACGGGATGGCTACACCTTC. This encodes CASTIIRDGYTF. The chain uses TRBV6-5 and TRBJ1-2, with unresolved D. Germline V gene lookup returns CDR1 MNHEY and CDR2 SVGAGI. The CDR3 spans 12 residues. Trimming pared 7 bases from V and 6 bases from J, leaving 12 bases between.

The gene calls are TRBV5-4 and TRBJ1-1; a weak D match, TRBD1 (5 bases). This CDR3 is built from 15 residues. In germline, CDR1 is SGHNT, CDR2 YYREEE (reference sequence). The V gene lost 0 bases and the J gene lost 0 bases, with 9 bases spanning the gap. The DNA of the CDR3 is TGTGCCAGCAGCTTGGCAGGGATCTTGAACACTGAAGCTTTCTTT. Its translation: CASSLAGILNTEAFF.

This clone was counted a single time. V is TRBV7-3 and J is TRBJ1-1; D ambiguous. The germline V and J ends were trimmed by 1 base and 8 bases, with 11 bases remaining between them. The CDR3 has 13 amino acids. CDR1 is SGHTA and CDR2 is FQGTGA in the germline V gene. The CDR3 spells CASSLIAGEEAFF. The DNA of the CDR3 is TGTGCCAGCAGCTTAATAGCGGGAGAAGAAGCTTTCTTT. The variable domain in full, with the rest retrieved from reference TRBV7-3 and TRBJ1-1, is GAGVSQTPSNKVTEKGKYVELRCDPISGHTALYWYRQSLGQGPEFLIYFQGTGAADDSGLPNDRFFAVRPEGSVSTLKIQRTERGDSAVYLCASSLIAGEEAFFGQGTRLTVV.

The V gene is TRBV30, the J gene TRBJ2-2; D perhaps matches TRBD2 (5 bases). Trimming took off 2 bases at V and 1 base at J, with 14 bases between the two ends. Germline V gene lookup returns CDR1 GTSNPN and CDR2 SVGIG (reference sequence). CDR3 length: 16 amino acids. CDR3 in DNA: TGTGCCTGGAGTTCTCCTAGCAAGATGAACACCGGGGAGCTGTTTTTT. Its protein is CAWSSPSKMNTGELFF.

This clone was found once. The chain couples TRBV7-2 to TRBJ1-4; TRBD1 is a possible D gene (5 bases). V gave up 1 base and J gave up 8 bases, with 23 bases separating them. From germline, CDR1 is SGHTA and CDR2 FQGNSA. The CDR3 extends over 18 amino acids. This CDR3 reads CASSLDRWRGLAQEKLFF. The CDR3 bases are TGTGCCAGCAGCTTAGATCGTTGGAGGGGACTGGCCCAGGAAAAACTGTTTTTT.

CDR3 DNA: TGTGCCAGCAGTTTGTCGGACTATGGCTACACCTTC. The encoded protein is CASSLSDYGYTF. The rearrangement links TRBV12-3 or TRBV12-4 to TRBJ1-2; D gene unclear. CDR3 length equals 12 residues. Trimming shortened V by 3 bases and J by 3 bases, and 5 bases separated the two germline ends.

The rearrangement links TRBV18 to TRBJ2-3; a possible D gene is TRBD2 (5 bases). This CDR3 spans 15 amino acids. Trimming removed 2 bases from V and 0 bases from J, with 9 bases in between. CDR1 and CDR2 (germline): KGHSH, LQKENI. The CDR3 region is CASSPTRTSTDTQYF. CDR3 bases: TGTGCCAGCTCACCAACGCGGACTAGCACAGATACGCAGTATTTT.

V is TRBV12-5 and J is TRBJ1-1; 8 positions match TRBD1. Trimming at V came to 6 bases and at J to 5 bases, leaving 23 bases not matched to a gene. CDR3 size: 19 residues. Germline loops: CDR1 LGHNT, CDR2 FRNRAP. CDR3 in DNA: TGTGCTAGTGGCTCGGGAGAGAAGGACAGGGTTAATCTAGGAACTGAAGCTTTCTTT. This encodes CASGSGEKDRVNLGTEAFF.

Remarks on this clone: Distinct nucleotide sequences in the sample also encode this CDR3. The J gene is TRBJ2-3, the V gene TRBV5-1; D unclear. Germline V gives CDR1 SGHRS, CDR2 YFSETQ. With 3 bases removed from V and 0 bases from J, the gap between germline ends came to 5 bases. The CDR3 length is 13 residues. The CDR3 protein is CASSSTSTDTQYF. CDR3 coding DNA: TGCGCCAGCAGCTCGACTAGCACAGATACGCAGTATTTT.